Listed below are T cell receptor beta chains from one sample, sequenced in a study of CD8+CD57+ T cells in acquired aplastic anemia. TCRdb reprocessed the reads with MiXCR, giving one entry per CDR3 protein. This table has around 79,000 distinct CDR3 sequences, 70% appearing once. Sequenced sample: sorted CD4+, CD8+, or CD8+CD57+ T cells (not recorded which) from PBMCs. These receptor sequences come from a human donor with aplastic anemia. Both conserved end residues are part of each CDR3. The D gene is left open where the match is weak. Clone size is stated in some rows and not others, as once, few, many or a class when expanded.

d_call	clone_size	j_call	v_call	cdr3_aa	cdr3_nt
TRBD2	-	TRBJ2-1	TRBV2	CASSAGGGINEQFF	TGTGCCAGCAGCGCTGGCGGGGGGATAAATGAGCAGTTCTTC
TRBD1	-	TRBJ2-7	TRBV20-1	CSARSGTGGFEQYF	TGCAGTGCTCGGTCCGGGACAGGGGGGTTCGAGCAGTACTTC
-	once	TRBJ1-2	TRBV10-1	CASSEWVPEVLNYGYTF	TGCGCCAGCAGTGAGTGGGTGCCCGAAGTTCTTAACTATGGCTACACCTTC
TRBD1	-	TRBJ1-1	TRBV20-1	CSASRAQGVTEAFF	TGCAGTGCTAGTAGGGCCCAGGGGGTGACTGAAGCTTTCTTT
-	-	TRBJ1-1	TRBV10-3	CANSAGNTEAFF	TGTGCCAACAGTGCCGGGAACACTGAAGCTTTCTTT
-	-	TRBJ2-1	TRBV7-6	CASSLAESPYNEQFF	TGTGCCAGCAGCTTAGCGGAAAGTCCCTACAATGAGCAGTTCTTC
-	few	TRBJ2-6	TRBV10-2	CASSAQGVLSSGANVLTF	TGCGCCAGCAGTGCCCAGGGAGTGCTCAGCTCTGGGGCCAACGTCCTGACTTTC
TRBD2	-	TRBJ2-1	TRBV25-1	CASSESLAAGEPYNEQFF	TGTGCCAGCAGTGAATCATTGGCTGCGGGAGAACCGTACAATGAGCAGTTCTTC
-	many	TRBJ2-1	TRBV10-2	CASSDYNEQFF	TGCGCCAGCAGCGACTACAATGAGCAGTTCTTC
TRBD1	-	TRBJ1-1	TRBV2	CASRQDRDTEAFF	TGTGCTAGCAGACAGGACAGGGACACTGAAGCTTTCTTT
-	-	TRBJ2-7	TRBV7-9	CASSQSTGMPYEQYF	TGTGCCAGCAGCCAATCCACCGGGATGCCCTACGAGCAGTACTTC
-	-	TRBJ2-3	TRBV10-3	CAISEPRTADTQYF	TGTGCCATCAGTGAGCCACGGACAGCTGATACGCAGTATTTT
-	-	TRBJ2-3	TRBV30	CAWSAADYTDTQYF	TGTGCCTGGAGCGCGGCGGATTACACAGATACGCAGTATTTT
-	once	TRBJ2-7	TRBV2	CASSEQGLQQYF	TGTGCCAGCAGTGAACAGGGTTTACAGCAGTACTTC
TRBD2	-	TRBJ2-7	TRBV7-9	CASSASGGIYEQYF	TGTGCCAGCAGCGCTAGCGGGGGAATCTACGAGCAGTACTTC
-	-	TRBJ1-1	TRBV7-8	CASSSLLAPLNTEAFF	TGTGCCAGCAGCTCCCTCCTAGCGCCCCTGAACACTGAAGCTTTCTTT
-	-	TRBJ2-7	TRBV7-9	CASSPKTSYEQYF	TGTGCCAGCAGCCCTAAAACGTCCTACGAGCAGTACTTC
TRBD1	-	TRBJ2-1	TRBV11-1	CASSRTGQGMNEQFF	TGTGCCAGCAGCCGAACCGGACAGGGAATGAATGAGCAGTTCTTC
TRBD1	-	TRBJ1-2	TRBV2	CARGTADGYTF	TGTGCCAGAGGGACAGCTGATGGCTACACCTTC
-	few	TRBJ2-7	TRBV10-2	CASSRDQSYEQYF	TGCGCCAGCAGCAGGGATCAGTCCTACGAGCAGTACTTC
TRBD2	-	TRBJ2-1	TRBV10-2	CASSDRGGSYNEQFF	TGCGCCAGCAGTGACCGCGGGGGATCCTACAATGAGCAGTTCTTC
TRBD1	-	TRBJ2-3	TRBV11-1	CASSPPEQGPTDTQYF	TGTGCCAGCAGCCCACCAGAACAGGGGCCCACAGATACGCAGTATTTT
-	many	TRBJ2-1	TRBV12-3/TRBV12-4	CASSPTSGLYNEQFF	TGTGCCAGCAGTCCCACCTCTGGCCTATACAATGAGCAGTTCTTC
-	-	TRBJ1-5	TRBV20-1	CSARDTDFSNQPQHF	TGCAGTGCTAGAGACACAGACTTTAGCAATCAGCCCCAGCATTTT
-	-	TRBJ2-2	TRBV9	CASSGNTGELFF	TGTGCCAGCAGCGGGAACACCGGGGAGCTGTTTTTT
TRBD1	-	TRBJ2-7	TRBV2	CATIQGAEQYF	TGTGCCACCATACAGGGGGCCGAGCAGTACTTC
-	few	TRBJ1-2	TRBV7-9	CASSLDSMYGYTF	TGTGCCAGCAGCTTGGACAGCATGTATGGCTACACCTTC
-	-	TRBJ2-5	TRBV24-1	CATSESLGTQYF	TGTGCCACCAGTGAGAGCTTGGGGACCCAGTACTTC
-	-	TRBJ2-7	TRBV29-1	CSVGESGEQYF	TGCAGCGTTGGGGAGTCCGGTGAGCAGTACTTC
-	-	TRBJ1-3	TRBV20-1	CSARDGSGSGNTIYF	TGCAGTGCTAGAGACGGGTCAGGGTCTGGAAACACCATATATTTT
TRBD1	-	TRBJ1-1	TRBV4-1	CASSQDRGMNTEAFF	TGCGCCAGCAGCCAGGACAGGGGCATGAACACTGAAGCTTTCTTT
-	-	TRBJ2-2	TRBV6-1	CASRDPGGELFF	TGTGCCAGCAGGGACCCTGGCGGGGAGCTGTTTTTT
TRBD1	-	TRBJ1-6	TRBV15	CATSRGQGDSPLHF	TGTGCCACCAGCAGAGGACAGGGAGATTCACCCCTCCACTTT
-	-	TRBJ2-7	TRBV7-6	CASSLGDTDYEQYF	TGTGCCAGCAGTTTAGGTGACACCGACTACGAGCAGTACTTC
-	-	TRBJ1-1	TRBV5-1	CASSEDWGAEAFF	TGCGCCAGCAGCGAGGATTGGGGGGCTGAAGCTTTCTTT
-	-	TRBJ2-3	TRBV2	CASRDDSATDTQYF	TGTGCCAGCAGAGACGACAGCGCCACAGATACGCAGTATTTT
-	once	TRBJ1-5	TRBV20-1	CSAPDSQHSNQPQHF	TGCAGTGCTCCCGACAGCCAGCATAGCAATCAGCCCCAGCATTTT
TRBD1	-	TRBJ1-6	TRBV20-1	CSARRDRGHPSQSYNSPLHF	TGCAGTGCTAGAAGGGACAGGGGGCATCCCTCACAGTCCTATAATTCACCCCTCCACTTT
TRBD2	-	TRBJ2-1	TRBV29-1	CSVDQLAGGYNEQFF	TGCAGCGTTGACCAACTAGCGGGAGGGTACAATGAGCAGTTCTTC
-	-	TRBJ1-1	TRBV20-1	CSARARSADSLLNMNTEAFF	TGCAGTGCTAGGGCCCGTTCGGCGGACAGTCTCTTAAACATGAACACTGAAGCTTTCTTT
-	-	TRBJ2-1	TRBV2	CTVRGAYNEQFF	TGTACGGTACGGGGAGCTTACAATGAGCAGTTCTTC
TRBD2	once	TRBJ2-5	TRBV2	CASRALSSGGAQYF	TGTGCCAGCAGAGCCCTATCCAGCGGGGGGGCCCAGTACTTC
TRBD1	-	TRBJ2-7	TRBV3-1	CASSQGQGSYEQYF	TGTGCCAGCAGCCAAGGACAGGGGTCCTACGAGCAGTACTTC
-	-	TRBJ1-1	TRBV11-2	CASSLERPQFTQAIF	TGTGCCAGCAGCTTAGAAAGACCACAATTCACCCAAGCCATCTTT
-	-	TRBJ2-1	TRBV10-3	CAIRREGDEQFF	TGTGCCATCAGAAGGGAAGGGGATGAGCAGTTCTTC
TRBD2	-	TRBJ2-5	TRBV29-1	CSVRRTSGSIQETQYF	TGCAGCGTTCGAAGGACTAGCGGGAGTATCCAAGAGACCCAGTACTTC
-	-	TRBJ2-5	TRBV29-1	CSALSPGETQYF	TGCAGCGCCCTATCTCCGGGGGAGACCCAGTACTTC
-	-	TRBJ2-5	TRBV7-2	CASSATGSETQYF	TGTGCCAGCAGCGCAACAGGTTCAGAGACCCAGTACTTC